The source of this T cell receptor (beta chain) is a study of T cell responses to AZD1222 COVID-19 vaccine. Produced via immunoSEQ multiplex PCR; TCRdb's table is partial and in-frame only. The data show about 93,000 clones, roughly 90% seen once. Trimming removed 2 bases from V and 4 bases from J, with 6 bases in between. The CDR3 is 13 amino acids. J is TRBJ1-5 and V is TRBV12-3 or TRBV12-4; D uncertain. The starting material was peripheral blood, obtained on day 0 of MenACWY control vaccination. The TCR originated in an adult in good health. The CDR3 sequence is CASSLKENQPQHF. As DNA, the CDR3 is TGTGCCAGCAGTTTAAAGGAGAATCAGCCCCAGCATTTT.